This T cell receptor beta chain derives from a study of shared clonotypes between healthy human individuals. Assay execution took place at the deep level. The protocol was immunoSEQ multiplex PCR, while the TCRdb copy is restricted to in-frame clones and leaves out a portion. The sample consists of approximately 2.1 million clones, over 85% of them appearing once. Deletions cut 2 bases from V and 0 bases from J, with 8 bases between. This CDR3 region has 14 residues. Germline V gives CDR1 SGHRS, CDR2 YFSETQ. This sequence joins TRBV5-1 and TRBJ2-5; D gene uncertain. This TCR came from a man between 18 and 35 years old in good health. Some clones in this sample may be carry-over from other donors' samples. The sequenced sample consisted of naive CD4+ T cells from PBMCs. Subset here: CD45RA+ positively selected. The DNA of the CDR3 is TGCGCCAGCAGCTTTGGACGGAACCAAGAGACCCAGTACTTC. It codes for CASSFGRNQETQYF.